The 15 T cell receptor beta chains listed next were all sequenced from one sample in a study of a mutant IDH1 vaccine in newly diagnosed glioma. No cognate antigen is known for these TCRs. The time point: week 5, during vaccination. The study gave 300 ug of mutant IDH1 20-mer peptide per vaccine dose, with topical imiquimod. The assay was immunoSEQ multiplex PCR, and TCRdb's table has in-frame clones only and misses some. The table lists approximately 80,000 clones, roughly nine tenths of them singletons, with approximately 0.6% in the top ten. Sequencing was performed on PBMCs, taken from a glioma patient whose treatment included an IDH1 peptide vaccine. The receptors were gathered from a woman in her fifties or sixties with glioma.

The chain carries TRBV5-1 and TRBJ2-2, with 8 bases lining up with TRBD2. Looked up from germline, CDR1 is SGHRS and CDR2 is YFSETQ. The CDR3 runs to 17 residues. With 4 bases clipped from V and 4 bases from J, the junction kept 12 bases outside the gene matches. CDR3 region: CASSPLTGRGGTGELFF. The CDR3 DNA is TGCGCCAGCAGCCCCCTAACCGGGAGGGGGGGCACCGGGGAGCTGTTTTTT.

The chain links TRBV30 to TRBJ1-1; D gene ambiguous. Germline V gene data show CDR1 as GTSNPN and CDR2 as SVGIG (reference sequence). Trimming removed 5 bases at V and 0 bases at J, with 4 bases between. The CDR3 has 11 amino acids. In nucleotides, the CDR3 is TGTGCCTGGGGGGTGAACACTGAAGCTTTCTTT. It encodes CAWGVNTEAFF. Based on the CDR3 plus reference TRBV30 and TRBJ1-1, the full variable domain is SQTIHQWPATLVQPVGSPLSLECTVEGTSNPNLYWYRQAAGRGLQLLFYSVGIGQISSEVPQNLSASRPQDRQFILSSKKLLLSDSGFYLCAWGVNTEAFFGQGTRLTVV.

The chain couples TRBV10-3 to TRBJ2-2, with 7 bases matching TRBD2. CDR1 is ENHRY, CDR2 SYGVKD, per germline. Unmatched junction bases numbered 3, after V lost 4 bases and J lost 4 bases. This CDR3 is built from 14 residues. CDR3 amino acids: CAISAGGRTGELFF. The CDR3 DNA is TGTGCCATCAGTGCGGGAGGTCGCACCGGGGAGCTGTTTTTT.

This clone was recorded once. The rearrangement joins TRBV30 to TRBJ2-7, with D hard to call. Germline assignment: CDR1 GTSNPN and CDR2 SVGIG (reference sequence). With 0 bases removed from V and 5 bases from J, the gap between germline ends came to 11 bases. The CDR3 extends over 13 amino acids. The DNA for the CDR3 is TGTGCCTGGAGTGTTAGAAGGGCCAACGAGCAGTACTTC. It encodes CAWSVRRANEQYF.

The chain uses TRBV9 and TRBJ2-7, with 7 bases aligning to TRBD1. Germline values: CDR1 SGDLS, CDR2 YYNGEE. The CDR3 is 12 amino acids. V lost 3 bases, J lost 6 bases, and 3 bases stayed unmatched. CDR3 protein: CASSGTGAEQYF. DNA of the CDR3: TGTGCCAGCAGCGGAACAGGGGCCGAGCAGTACTTC.

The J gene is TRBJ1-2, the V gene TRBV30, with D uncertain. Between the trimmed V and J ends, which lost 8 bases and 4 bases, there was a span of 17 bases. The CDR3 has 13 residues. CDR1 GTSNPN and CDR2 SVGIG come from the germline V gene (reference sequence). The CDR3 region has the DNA TGTGCCGCCGGGCGGGATAGGCCCTATGGCTACACCTTC. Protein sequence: CAAGRDRPYGYTF. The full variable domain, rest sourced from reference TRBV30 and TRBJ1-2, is SQTIHQWPATLVQPVGSPLSLECTVEGTSNPNLYWYRQAAGRGLQLLFYSVGIGQISSEVPQNLSASRPQDRQFILSSKKLLLSDSGFYLCAAGRDRPYGYTFGSGTRLTVV.

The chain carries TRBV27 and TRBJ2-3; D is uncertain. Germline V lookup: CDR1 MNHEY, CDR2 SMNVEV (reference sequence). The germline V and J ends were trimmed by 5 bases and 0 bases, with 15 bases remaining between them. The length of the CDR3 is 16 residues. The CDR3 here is CASSAYTDSSTDTQYF. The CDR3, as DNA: TGTGCCAGCAGTGCTTACACGGATTCTAGCACAGATACGCAGTATTTT.

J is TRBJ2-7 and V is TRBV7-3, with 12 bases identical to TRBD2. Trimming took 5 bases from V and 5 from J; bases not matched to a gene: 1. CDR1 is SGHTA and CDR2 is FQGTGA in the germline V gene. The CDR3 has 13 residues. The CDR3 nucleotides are TGTGCCAGCAGCCGACTAGCGGGAGACGAGCAGTACTTC. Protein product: CASSRLAGDEQYF.

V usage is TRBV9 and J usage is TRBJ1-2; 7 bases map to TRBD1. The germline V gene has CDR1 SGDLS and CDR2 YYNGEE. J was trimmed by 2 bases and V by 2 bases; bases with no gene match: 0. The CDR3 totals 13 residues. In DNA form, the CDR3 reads TGTGCCAGCAGCGTGACAGGGAACTATGGCTACACCTTC. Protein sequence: CASSVTGNYGYTF.

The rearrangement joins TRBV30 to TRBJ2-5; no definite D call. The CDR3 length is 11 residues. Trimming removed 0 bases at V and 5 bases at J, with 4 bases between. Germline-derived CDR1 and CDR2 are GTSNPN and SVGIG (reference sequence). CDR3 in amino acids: CAWSVKETQYF. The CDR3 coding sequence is TGTGCCTGGAGTGTCAAGGAGACCCAGTACTTC.

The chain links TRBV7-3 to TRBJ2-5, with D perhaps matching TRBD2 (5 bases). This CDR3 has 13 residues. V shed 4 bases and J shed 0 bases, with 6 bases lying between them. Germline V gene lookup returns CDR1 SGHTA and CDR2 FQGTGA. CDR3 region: CASSSGYQETQYF. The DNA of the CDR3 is TGTGCCAGCAGCTCGGGGTACCAAGAGACCCAGTACTTC.

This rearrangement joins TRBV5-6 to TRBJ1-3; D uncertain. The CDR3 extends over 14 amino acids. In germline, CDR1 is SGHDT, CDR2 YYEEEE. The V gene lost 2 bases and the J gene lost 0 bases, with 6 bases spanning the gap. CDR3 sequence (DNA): TGTGCCAGCAGCTTAGAAAACTCTGGAAACACCATATATTTT. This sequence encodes CASSLENSGNTIYF.

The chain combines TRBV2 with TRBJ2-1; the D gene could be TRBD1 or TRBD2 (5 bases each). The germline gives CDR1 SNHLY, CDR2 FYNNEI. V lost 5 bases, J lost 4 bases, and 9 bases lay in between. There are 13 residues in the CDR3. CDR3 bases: TGTGCCAGCAGTATGGGACCATACAATGAGCAGTTCTTC. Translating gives CASSMGPYNEQFF.

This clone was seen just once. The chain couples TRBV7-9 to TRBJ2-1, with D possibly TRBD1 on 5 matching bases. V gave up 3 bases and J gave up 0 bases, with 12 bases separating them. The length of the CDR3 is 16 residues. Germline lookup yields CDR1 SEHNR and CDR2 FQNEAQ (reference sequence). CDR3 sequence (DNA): TGTGCCAGCAGCTTGCGACAGACAACCTCCTACAATGAGCAGTTCTTC. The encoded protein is CASSLRQTTSYNEQFF.

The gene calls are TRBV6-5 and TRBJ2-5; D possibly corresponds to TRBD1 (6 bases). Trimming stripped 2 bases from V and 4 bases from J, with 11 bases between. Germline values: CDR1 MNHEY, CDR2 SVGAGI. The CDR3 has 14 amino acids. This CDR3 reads CASSYVGAGETQYF. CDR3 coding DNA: TGTGCCAGCAGTTACGTGGGGGCAGGAGAGACCCAGTACTTC.